This T cell receptor beta chain derives from a study of lymphopenia after photon versus proton radiotherapy (dated by TCRdb to the late 2010s). For context, the study as a whole: In patients with gastrointestinal tumors who developed high-grade lymphopenia, the study compared the immunological effects of photon radiation therapy with those of proton radiation therapy. The cohort comprised 20 patients with gastrointestinal tumors who received either photon or proton therapy and then developed lymphopenia. The study aimed to characterize how the two radiation modalities differ in their impact on the immune system.

The germline V end is reduced by 2 bases and the J end by 0 bases; junction bases left unmatched: 12. CDR1 and CDR2 (MNHEY, SMNVEV) derive from the germline V gene (reference sequence). From its cysteine to its phenylalanine, the CDR3 spans 19 amino acids. The kept DNA is CDR3 alone, 57 bases in frame from the first base. Details on this clone: Its target antigen remains unknown. The sample holds no much larger clone one base away, and base qualities are not on file.

The library was built by means of the immunoSEQ multiplex PCR assay. Deep sequencing of rearranged TCR beta loci, alongside multiparametric flow cytometry, was used to profile T cell repertoires. Drawn from immuneACCESS, this table holds only the in-frame rearrangements with V and J called that TCRdb kept. Clones are partly lost; checked studies trace under half to an unresolved V gene and leave the rest unexplained. The sample table records approximately 65,000 clones; approximately 91% of these occur just once. Of the sample, roughly 2.7% is held by the ten largest clones. Broader findings and caveats from the paper: After the lymphocyte count nadir, oligoclonal expansion, especially of CD8+ Temra cells, was observed in photon-treated repertoires, and the drop in diversity was driven by this expansion. The authors looked at the survival association only in patients who died, and they framed better survival with proton therapy as a possibility rather than a demonstrated result. During treatment, patients who received proton therapy stayed relatively stable, whereas patients who received photon therapy lost naive T cells and TCR diversity and gained effector/memory populations. Across the cohort, a larger post-nadir drop in TCR diversity was inversely correlated with overall survival time among patients who died.

The material was peripheral blood, obtained from a patient treated with photon-based radiotherapy. The TCR was taken from a woman in her 70s with pancreatic cancer. The chain links TRBV27 with TRBJ2-7; 11 middle bases align to TRBD1. At the DNA level, the sequence is TGTGCCAGCAGTTTAACCCATTCCGGACAGGGGGCGAGCTCCTACGAGCAGTACTTC. Its translation reads: CASSLTHSGQGASSYEQYF.